This T cell receptor beta chain was observed in a study of OX40 agonist ivuxolimab in advanced cancers. Study summary: Participants, around 80% male, averaged roughly 60 years of age, ranging from about 23 to 90.

Points from the study as a whole: Averaging showed that CD8+ T cells had more expanded clones than CD4+ did.

Trimming cost V 1 base and J 0 bases, with 13 bases left between them. The CDR3 totals 17 residues. From germline, CDR1 is MGHRA and CDR2 YSYEKL. As for this clone: Its antigen is unidentified.

Libraries were prepared by immunoSEQ multiplex PCR; TCRdb keeps only in-frame clonotypes and omits some of them. The repertoire holds about 58,000 clones, with 89% as singletons. Source: CD4+ or CD8+ T cells sorted from blood, taken in a trial of the OX40 agonist ivuxolimab. The chain uses TRBV4-1 and TRBJ1-5, with D tentatively TRBD1 (5 bases). The TCR was taken from an adult with an advanced solid tumor such as melanoma, head and neck, liver or kidney cancer. The CDR3 here is CASSQGSGIYSNQPQHF. As DNA, the CDR3 is TGCGCCAGCAGCCAAGGGTCAGGGATATATAGCAATCAGCCCCAGCATTTT.